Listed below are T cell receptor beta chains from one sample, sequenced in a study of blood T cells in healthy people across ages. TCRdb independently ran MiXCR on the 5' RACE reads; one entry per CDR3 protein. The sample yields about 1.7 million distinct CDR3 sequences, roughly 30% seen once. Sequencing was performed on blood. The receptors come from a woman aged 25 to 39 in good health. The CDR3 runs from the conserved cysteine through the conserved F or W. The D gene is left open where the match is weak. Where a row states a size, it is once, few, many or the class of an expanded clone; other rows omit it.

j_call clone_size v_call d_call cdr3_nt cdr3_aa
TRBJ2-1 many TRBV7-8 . TGTGCCAGCAGCTTGTCACGGGTCTACAATGAGCAGTTCTTC CASSLSRVYNEQFF
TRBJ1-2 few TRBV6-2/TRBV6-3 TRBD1 TGTGCCAGCACTCGGGACAGCTATGGCTACACCTTC CASTRDSYGYTF
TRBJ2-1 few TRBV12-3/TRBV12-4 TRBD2 TGTGCCAGCAGTTTAGGGACTAGAGCCTACAATGAGCAGTTCTTC CASSLGTRAYNEQFF
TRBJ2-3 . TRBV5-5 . TGTGCCAGCAGCCCGTCCACAGGAGATACGCAGTATTTT CASSPSTGDTQYF
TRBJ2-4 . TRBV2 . TGTGCCAGCTCAGCGTCAGGGTCGGGAAACATTCAGTACTTC CASSASGSGNIQYF
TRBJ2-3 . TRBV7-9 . TGTGCCAGCGAGCCCCGGCCAGATACGCAGTATTTT CASEPRPDTQYF
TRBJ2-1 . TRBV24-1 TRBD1 TGTGCCACCAGTGATTGGGCACAGGGGGTCGATGAGCAGTTCTTC CATSDWAQGVDEQFF
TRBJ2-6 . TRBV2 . TGTGCCAGCAGTGTATTCGGGGGGCGTGGGGCCAACGCCCTGACTTTC CASSVFGGRGANALTF
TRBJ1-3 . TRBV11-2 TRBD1 TGTGCCAGCAGCGTGGGCCCCCTGACAGGGTCTGGAAACACCATATATTTT CASSVGPLTGSGNTIYF
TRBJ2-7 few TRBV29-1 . TGCAGCGTTACCCTCAGGGTCGGCGAGCAGTACTTC CSVTLRVGEQYF
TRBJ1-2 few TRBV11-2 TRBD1 TGTGCCAGCAGCCACGGTCACGGACAGGGAGCTGGCTACACCTTC CASSHGHGQGAGYTF
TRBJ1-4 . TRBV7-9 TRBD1 TGTGCCAGCAGCGTCTCAGGGGGCCATGAAAAACTGTTTTTT CASSVSGGHEKLFF
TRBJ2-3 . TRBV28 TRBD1 TGTGCCAGCAGCCGTACAGGGGGCGCGAAAGATACGCAGTATTTT CASSRTGGAKDTQYF
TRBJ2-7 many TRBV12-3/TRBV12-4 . TGTGCCAGCAGCCACTCCGGCAGGTCCGACGAGCAGTACTTC CASSHSGRSDEQYF
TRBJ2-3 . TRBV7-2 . TGTGCCAGCAGCTTTATCAGGACAGATACGCAGTATTTT CASSFIRTDTQYF
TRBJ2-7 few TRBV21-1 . TGTGCCAGCAGACCTCCGGGACAGGGGGCCTGCGAGCAGTACTTC CASRPPGQGACEQYF
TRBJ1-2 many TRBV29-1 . TGCAGCGTTGATTTGGGGAACCCCCAATATGGCTACACCTTC CSVDLGNPQYGYTF
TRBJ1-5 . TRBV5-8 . TGTGCCAGCAGCCCATACGTGGATCAGCCCCAGCATTTT CASSPYVDQPQHF
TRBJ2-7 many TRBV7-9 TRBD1 TGTGCCAGCAGCTTAACGCTTCTCGGGACAGGGAGCTACGAGCAGTACTTC CASSLTLLGTGSYEQYF
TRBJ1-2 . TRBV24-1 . TGTGCCACCAGTGATTCAGGGTACTATGGCTACACCTTC CATSDSGYYGYTF
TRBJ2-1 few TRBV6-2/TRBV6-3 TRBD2 TGTGCCAGCAGTTATCTAGCGGGGTACAATGAGCAGTTCTTC CASSYLAGYNEQFF
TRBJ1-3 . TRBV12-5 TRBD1 TGTGCTAGTGGTTCGAACCTGGGGACAGGTAATGGAAACACCATATATTTT CASGSNLGTGNGNTIYF
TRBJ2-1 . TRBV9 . TGTGCCAGCAGCCCCCAATTTTACTCCTACAATGAGCAGTTCTTC CASSPQFYSYNEQFF
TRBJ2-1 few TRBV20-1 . TGCAGTTCAAAGAACCATGAGCAGTTCTTC CSSKNHEQFF
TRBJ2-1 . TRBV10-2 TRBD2 TGCGCCAGCAGTGTGGGGCGGGGGGGCCATGAGCAGTTCTTC CASSVGRGGHEQFF
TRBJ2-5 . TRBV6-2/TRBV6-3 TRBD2 TGTGCCAGCAGTTACGGGAGGGGACTAGCGGAAGAGACCCAGTACTTC CASSYGRGLAEETQYF
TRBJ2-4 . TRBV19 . TGTGCCAGTAGTGCACAGGGGGGGGACATTCAGTACTTC CASSAQGGDIQYF
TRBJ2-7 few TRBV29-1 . TGCAGCGTTGGGTGGAGTGGGCACGAGCAGTACTTC CSVGWSGHEQYF
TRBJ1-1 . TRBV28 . TGTGCCAGCACCCGGACGGCAGGGAACACTGAAGCTTTCTTT CASTRTAGNTEAFF
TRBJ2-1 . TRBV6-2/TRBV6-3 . TGTGCCAGCAGTTCCTTGGGGGCGAGCTCCTACAATGAGCAGTTCTTC CASSSLGASSYNEQFF
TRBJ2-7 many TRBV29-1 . TGCAGCGTTGAAGGGACGGGTTTCTACGAGCAGTACTTC CSVEGTGFYEQYF
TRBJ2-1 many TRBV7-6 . TGTGCCAGCAGCGACAGGTACAATGAGCAGTTCTTC CASSDRYNEQFF
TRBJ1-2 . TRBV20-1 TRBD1 TGCAGTGCCGGACAGGGATTGTACTATGGCTACACCTTC CSAGQGLYYGYTF
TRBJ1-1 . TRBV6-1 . TGTGCCAGCAGCGAAGTCAGGCTTGAAGCTTTCTTT CASSEVRLEAFF
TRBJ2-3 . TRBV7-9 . TGTGCCAGCAGCGCTCAGTCTCTTCGCACAGATACGCAGTATTTT CASSAQSLRTDTQYF
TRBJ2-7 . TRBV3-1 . TGTGCCAGCAGCCCCAGGGCAAGAAAAGCGGAAACCTACGAGCAGTACTTC CASSPRARKAETYEQYF
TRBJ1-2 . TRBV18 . TGTGCCAGCTCACCACTAAGCTCCTACTACACCTTC CASSPLSSYYTF
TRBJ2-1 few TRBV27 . TGTGCCAGCAGTTTAGCGACAGGTACTTACAATGAGCAGTTCTTC CASSLATGTYNEQFF
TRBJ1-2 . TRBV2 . TGTGCCAGCAGTGTGCAGGGCGGGGGGTACTATGGCTACACCTTC CASSVQGGGYYGYTF
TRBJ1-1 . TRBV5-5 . TGTGCCAGCAGCAAGGGGATAGGCACTGAAGCTTTCTTT CASSKGIGTEAFF
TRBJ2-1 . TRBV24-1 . TGTGCCACCAGTGATTTGCCTCCGGGGGATGAGCAGTTCTTC CATSDLPPGDEQFF
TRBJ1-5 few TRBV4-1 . TGCGCCAGCAGCCTCTCAGGACGGGCGGATCAGCCCCAGCATTTT CASSLSGRADQPQHF
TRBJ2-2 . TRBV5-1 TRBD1 TGCGCCAGCAGCTCCTACCGGACAGGGAACACCGGGGAGCTGTTTTTT CASSSYRTGNTGELFF
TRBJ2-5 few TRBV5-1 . TGCGCCAGCAGCCTATTCCTCGGGGCATCCTCAGGGGAGACCCAGTACTTC CASSLFLGASSGETQYF
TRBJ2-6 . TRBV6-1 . TGTGCCAGCAGAACAAGGGGCCGTTTGAACGGGGCCAACGTCCTGACTTTC CASRTRGRLNGANVLTF
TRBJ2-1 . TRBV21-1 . TGTGCCAGCAGCAACAGGGTGGCCTACAATGAGCAGTTCTTC CASSNRVAYNEQFF
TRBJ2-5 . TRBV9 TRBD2 TGTGCCAGCAGCGCTCGACACCGAGCGGGAGAAGAGACCCAGTACTTC CASSARHRAGEETQYF
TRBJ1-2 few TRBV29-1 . TGCACGGCTCAACGTTCCCTAGACAGCTCGTATGGCTACACCTTC CTAQRSLDSSYGYTF
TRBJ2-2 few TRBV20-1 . TGCAGTGCAAGCCGGGACACCGGGGAGCTGTTTTTT CSASRDTGELFF
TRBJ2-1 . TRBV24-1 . TGTGCCACCAGTGATGGGGGACTTTACAATGAGCAGTTCTTC CATSDGGLYNEQFF
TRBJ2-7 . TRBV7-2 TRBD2 TGTGCCTGCAGCTCTAGCGGGAGTGGCTACGAGCAGTACTTC CACSSSGSGYEQYF
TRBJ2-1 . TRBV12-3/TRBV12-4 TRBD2 TGTGCCAGCAGTTTATCGGCGCAAGCGGGGGTGCAGTTCTTC CASSLSAQAGVQFF
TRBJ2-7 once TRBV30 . TGTGCCTGGAGCGACTACGAGCAGTACTTC CAWSDYEQYF
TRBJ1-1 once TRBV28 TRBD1 TGTGCCATCTTTACAGGGGGCTGGACTGAAGCTTTCTTT CAIFTGGWTEAFF
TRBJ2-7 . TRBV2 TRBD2 TGTGCCAGCCAAAGGACGGGACTAGCGGGGACCTACGAGCAGTACTTC CASQRTGLAGTYEQYF
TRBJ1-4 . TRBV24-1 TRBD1 TGTGCCACCAGTGATTCGCCGGGACAGGGGTTCTCAACTAATGAAAAACTGTTTTTT CATSDSPGQGFSTNEKLFF
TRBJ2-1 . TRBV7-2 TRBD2 TGTGCCAGCGCTGAACTAGCGGGGGGGCCCGATGAGCAGTTCTTC CASAELAGGPDEQFF
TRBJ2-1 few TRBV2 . TGTGCCAGCAGTGAAGACCGAGGAGGAGGTTGGGAGCAGTTCTTC CASSEDRGGGWEQFF